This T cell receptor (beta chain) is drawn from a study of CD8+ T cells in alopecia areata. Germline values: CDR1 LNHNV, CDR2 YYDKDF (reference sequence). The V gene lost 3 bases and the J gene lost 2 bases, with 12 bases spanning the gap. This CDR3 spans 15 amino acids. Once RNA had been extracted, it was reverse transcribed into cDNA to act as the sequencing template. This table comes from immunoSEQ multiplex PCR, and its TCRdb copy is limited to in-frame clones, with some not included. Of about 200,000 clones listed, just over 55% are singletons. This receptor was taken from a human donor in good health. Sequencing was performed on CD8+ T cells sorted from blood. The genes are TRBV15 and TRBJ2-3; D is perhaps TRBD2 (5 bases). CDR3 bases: TGTGCCACCAGCAGGGGAGCAGATAACACAGATACGCAGTATTTT. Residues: CATSRGADNTDTQYF. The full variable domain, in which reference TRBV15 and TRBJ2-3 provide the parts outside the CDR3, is DAMVIQNPRYQVTQFGKPVTLSCSQTLNHNVMYWYQQKSSQAPKLLFHYYDKDFNNEADTPDNFQSRRPNTSFCFLDIRSPGLGDTAMYLCATSRGADNTDTQYFGPGTRLTVL.